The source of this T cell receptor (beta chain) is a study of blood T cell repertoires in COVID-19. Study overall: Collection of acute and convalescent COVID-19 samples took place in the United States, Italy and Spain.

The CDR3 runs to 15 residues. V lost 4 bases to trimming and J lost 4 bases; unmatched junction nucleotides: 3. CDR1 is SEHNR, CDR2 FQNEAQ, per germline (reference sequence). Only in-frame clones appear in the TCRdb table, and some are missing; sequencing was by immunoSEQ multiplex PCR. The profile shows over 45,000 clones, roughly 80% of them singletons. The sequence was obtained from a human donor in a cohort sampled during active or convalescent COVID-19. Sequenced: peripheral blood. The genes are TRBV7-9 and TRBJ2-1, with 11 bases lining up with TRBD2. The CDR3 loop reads CASSSLAGGYNEQFF. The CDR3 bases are TGTGCCAGCAGCTCGCTAGCGGGGGGTTACAATGAGCAGTTCTTC.